These 2 T cell receptor beta chains were sequenced from one sample in a study of blood T cell repertoires in COVID-19. Produced via immunoSEQ multiplex PCR; TCRdb's table is partial and in-frame only. Of about 230,000 clones in the sample, approximately 81% were seen once. Input material: peripheral blood. These receptors were obtained from a man aged 40-49 years with acute or convalescent COVID-19.

CDR3: CASSIRLARYNEQFF. The CDR3 DNA follows: TGTGCCAGTAGTATTCGGCTAGCCCGCTACAATGAGCAGTTCTTC. The rearrangement uses TRBV19 and TRBJ2-1, with a tentative D call TRBD2 (5 bases). Trimming removed 3 bases from V and 3 bases from J, with 12 bases in between. Per the germline V gene, CDR1 is LNHDA and CDR2 is SQIVND (reference sequence). The CDR3 covers 15 residues.

The J gene is TRBJ1-1, the V gene TRBV9; TRBD1 matches at 8 bases. Trimming took 0 bases from V and 4 from J; bases not matched to a gene: 8. CDR3 length: 16 amino acids. The germline CDR1 and CDR2 sequences are SGDLS and YYNGEE. This CDR3 reads CASSVGQGRSATEAFF. DNA for the CDR3: TGTGCCAGCAGCGTAGGACAGGGGAGGAGCGCCACTGAAGCTTTCTTT. The full variable domain, its missing parts supplied by reference TRBV9 and TRBJ1-1, is DSGVTQTPKHLITATGQRVTLRCSPRSGDLSVYWYQQSLDQGLQFLIQYYNGEERAKGNILERFSAQQFPDLHSELNLSSLELGDSALYFCASSVGQGRSATEAFFGQGTRLTVV.